The clone carrying this T cell receptor beta chain has ten or more counts. Its antigen is undetermined. The data originate from a study of T cell repertoires in cytomegalovirus infection. The overall study: HLA-C-restricted CMV epitopes, recently identified, and well-studied HLA-B-restricted ones were used by the study. Study results and caveats: Public TCR beta family frequency separated CMV-and-HLA carriers, including in an independent cohort.

MiXCR was run by TCRdb on the reads, yielding one entry per CDR3 protein. The sample consists of 250,000 to 400,000 distinct CDR3 sequences, roughly 25% of them appearing once. Per germline, CDR1 SGHTA and CDR2 FQGNSA. Trimming left V 3 bases short and J 6 bases short, with 8 bases between. CDR3 size: 12 residues. This TCR was sampled from a human donor in good health (CMV status not recorded). Some clones in this sample may be carry-over from other donors' samples. Sequencing used cultured PBMCs, obtained from culture after CMV antigen stimulation. The V call is TRBV7-2, the J call TRBJ1-1; no reliable D call. The CDR3 sequence is CASSLREPEAFF. As DNA, the CDR3 is TGTGCCAGCAGCTTGAGGGAACCTGAAGCTTTCTTT.